The source of this TCR beta chain is a study of blood T cell repertoires in COVID-19. Looking at the study overall: Sites in the United States, Italy and Spain provided acute and convalescent COVID-19 samples. T cells, B-cell-depleted T cells, or PBMCs provided the cDNA or gDNA that served as material.

V shed 4 bases and J 4 bases; nucleotides not matched to a gene: 4. In germline, CDR1 is LGHDT, CDR2 YNNKEL (reference sequence). This CDR3 has 15 residues. Per the original methods: Reference gene primer amplification gave estimated nucleated cell counts. Clones were read by immunoSEQ multiplex PCR, and TCRdb kept only the in-frame ones, dropping some. The V and J calls and clone size come from that table; D and trimming were worked out from the DNA. Of 250,000 to 300,000 clones in the sample, about 83% were seen once. The TCR comes from a man of 80 years or more with acute or convalescent COVID-19. This rearrangement joins TRBV3-1 (or the pseudogene TRBV3-2) to TRBJ2-2; 9 nucleotides line up with TRBD1. Sequences were obtained from peripheral blood. Here the CDR3 reads CASSPRDRATGELFF. The CDR3 coding sequence is TGTGCCAGCAGCCCCCGGGACAGGGCCACCGGGGAGCTGTTTTTT.